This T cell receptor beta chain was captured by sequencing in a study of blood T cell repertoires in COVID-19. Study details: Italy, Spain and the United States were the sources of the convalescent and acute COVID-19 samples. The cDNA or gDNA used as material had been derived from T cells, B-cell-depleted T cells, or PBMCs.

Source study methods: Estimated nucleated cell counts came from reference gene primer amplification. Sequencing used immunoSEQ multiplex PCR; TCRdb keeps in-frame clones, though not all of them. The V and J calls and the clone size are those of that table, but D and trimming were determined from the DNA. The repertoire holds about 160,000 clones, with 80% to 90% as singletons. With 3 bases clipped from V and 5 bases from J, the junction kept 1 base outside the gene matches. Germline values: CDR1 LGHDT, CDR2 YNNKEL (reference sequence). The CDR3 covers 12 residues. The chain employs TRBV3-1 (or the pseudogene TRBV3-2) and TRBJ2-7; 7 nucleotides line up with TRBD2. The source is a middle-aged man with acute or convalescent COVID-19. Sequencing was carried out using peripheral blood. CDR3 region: CASSQGGNEQYF. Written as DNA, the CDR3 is TGTGCCAGCAGCCAGGGGGGGAACGAGCAGTACTTC.